This passage covers 12 T cell receptor beta chains from one sample sequenced in a study of control samples from healthy donors and cancer patients. Using immunoSEQ multiplex PCR, the repertoire was profiled, and TCRdb retains in-frame clones only, with some absent. The table shows 70,000 or so clones, with approximately 87% occurring only once. The sample consisted of blood. These receptors all stem from a man aged 50 to 60 in good health.

There are a few counts of this clone. This sequence joins TRBV7-9 and TRBJ2-7; D unclear. Trimming left V 5 bases short and J 6 bases short, with 11 bases between. The CDR3 is 12 amino acids. From germline, CDR1 is SEHNR and CDR2 FQNEAQ (reference sequence). The CDR3 region has the DNA TGTGCCAGCAGCCCGGATTCTTCCGAGCAGTACTTC. Protein product: CASSPDSSEQYF. Looking up the rest from reference TRBV7-9 and TRBJ2-7 gives the full variable domain: DTGVSQNPRHKITKRGQNVTFRCDPISEHNRLYWYRQTLGQGPEFLTYFQNEAQLEKSRLLSDRFSAERPKGSFSTLEIQRTEQGDSAMYLCASSPDSSEQYFGPGTRLTVT.

The V gene is TRBV5-1, the J gene TRBJ1-2; no clear D gene. Per the germline V gene, CDR1 is SGHRS and CDR2 is YFSETQ. This CDR3 comprises 16 residues. Trimming removed 0 bases from V and 0 bases from J, with 12 bases in between. CDR3 residues: CASSLGGSLSNYGYTF. DNA of the CDR3: TGCGCCAGCAGCTTGGGAGGTAGCCTCTCTAACTATGGCTACACCTTC.

The chain employs TRBV16 and TRBJ2-2, with TRBD1 matching over 8 bases. CDR1 KGHSY and CDR2 FQNENV come from the germline V gene. This CDR3 region has 16 residues. Losses at the gene ends were 4 bases for V and 0 bases for J; bases not matched to a gene: 4. CDR3 sequence (DNA): TGTGCCAGCAGCCTTCCGACAGGGGCGAACACCGGGGAGCTGTTTTTT. This translates into CASSLPTGANTGELFF.

The chain recombines TRBV7-9 with TRBJ1-1; D is undetermined. Deletions cut 4 bases from V and 1 base from J, with 4 bases between. The CDR3 loop spans 12 amino acids. Germline CDR1 and CDR2: SEHNR and FQNEAQ (reference sequence). CDR3 region: CASSSTNTEAFF. The CDR3 DNA reads as TGTGCCAGCAGCTCCACGAACACTGAAGCTTTCTTT.

Written as DNA, the CDR3 is TGCAGTGCTAGGGGGACCGTGCAGTACTTC. This translates into CSARGTVQYF. The J gene is TRBJ2-7, the V gene TRBV20-1; D is possibly TRBD1 or TRBD2 (5 bases each). The V gene's germline CDR1 is DFQATT and CDR2 SNEGSKA (reference sequence). This CDR3 contains 10 residues. V shed 3 bases and J shed 9 bases, with 9 bases lying between them.

The chain combines TRBV2 with TRBJ2-1; the match to TRBD1 covers 8 bases. V lost 6 bases, J lost 1 base, and 8 bases stayed unmatched. CDR1 SNHLY and CDR2 FYNNEI come from the germline V gene. The CDR3 covers 16 residues. For the CDR3, the DNA is TGTGCCAGCAGGCCTGGGACAGGACCTTCCTACAATGAGCAGTTCTTC. Translating gives CASRPGTGPSYNEQFF.

In the case of this clone: The junction shows a germline mismatch at one end, possibly a read error. The gene calls are TRBV5-1 and TRBJ1-2; D ambiguous. The CDR3 length is 13 residues. CDR1 is SGHRS and CDR2 is YFSETQ in the germline V gene. The DNA for the CDR3 is TGCGCCAGCAGTTTGGCGTCAGCCTATGGCTACACCTTC. This sequence encodes CASSLASAYGYTF.

This chain uses TRBV18 with TRBJ1-1; D remains unclear. The CDR3 is 11 amino acids. V dropped 5 bases and J dropped 2 bases, with 3 bases sitting between them. Germline CDR1 is KGHSH and CDR2 is LQKENI. The DNA of the CDR3 is TGTGCCAGCTCAGGTAACACTGAAGCTTTCTTT. Its translation is CASSGNTEAFF.

Worth noting for this clone: The sample holds other DNA sequences that translate to the same CDR3. The chain couples TRBV19 to TRBJ1-1; possibly TRBD1 for D (6 bases). The CDR3 extends over 14 amino acids. Germline assignment: CDR1 LNHDA and CDR2 SQIVND (reference sequence). Trimming shortened V by 4 bases and J by 4 bases, and 13 bases separated the two germline ends. The DNA of the CDR3 is TGTGCCAGTAGTAGAAGGAAGGGGGGCACTGAAGCTTTCTTT. Residues: CASSRRKGGTEAFF. Combining the CDR3 with reference TRBV19 and TRBJ1-1 gives the whole variable domain DGGITQSPKYLFRKEGQNVTLSCEQNLNHDAMYWYRQDPGQGLRLIYYSQIVNDFQKGDIAEGYSVSREKKESFPLTVTSAQKNPTAFYLCASSRRKGGTEAFFGQGTRLTVV.

CDR3 amino acids: CASGLEGYQPQHF. For the CDR3, the DNA is TGTGCTAGTGGTTTGGAAGGTTATCAGCCCCAGCATTTT. The chain uses TRBV12-5 and TRBJ1-5; no clear D gene. Trimming left V 1 base short and J 5 bases short, with 6 bases between. Germline V CDR1 and CDR2: LGHNT, FRNRAP. The length of the CDR3 is 13 residues.

The V and J genes are TRBV10-2 and TRBJ2-2; 7 bases are shared with TRBD2. Looked up from germline, CDR1 is WSHSY and CDR2 is SAAADI. V gave up 0 bases and J gave up 6 bases; unmatched junction bases: 7. The length of the CDR3 is 16 residues. CDR3 amino acids: CASSESGGAVPGELFF. CDR3 nucleotides: TGCGCCAGCAGTGAGTCGGGAGGGGCCGTTCCCGGGGAGCTGTTTTTT.

The gene calls are TRBV6-6 and TRBJ2-7; D tentatively reads TRBD1 or TRBD2 (5 bases each). The CDR3 extends over 13 amino acids. The germline V and J ends were trimmed by 5 bases and 4 bases, with 12 bases remaining between them. The germline V gene encodes CDR1 MNHNY and CDR2 SVGAGI (reference sequence). CDR3 sequence reads: CASSAGTRYEQYF. The CDR3 DNA reads TGTGCCAGCAGTGCCGGGACCCGTTACGAGCAGTACTTC.